The TCR beta chain described here comes from a study of blood T cell repertoires in COVID-19. Germline assignment: CDR1 ENHRY and CDR2 SYGVKD. Trimming pared 6 bases from V and 0 bases from J, leaving 8 bases between. The CDR3 runs to 13 residues. This table comes from immunoSEQ multiplex PCR, and its TCRdb copy is limited to in-frame clones, with some not included. The data show about 94,000 clones, with 65% to 85% seen just once and around 6.6% held by the top ten. The clonotype comes from a man in his fifties or sixties with acute or convalescent COVID-19. The chain has TRBV10-3 and TRBJ1-2; weak D call: TRBD1 (5 bases). Sample: peripheral blood. CDR3 coding DNA: TGTGCCATCAGCCCGGACACTAACTATGGCTACACCTTC. It yields the protein CAISPDTNYGYTF.